These 4 T cell receptor beta chains originate from one sample sequenced in a study of radiotherapy plus CTLA-4 blockade in lung cancer (dated by TCRdb to 2017 to 2018). The method behind the library was the immunoSEQ multiplex PCR assay. TCRdb retrieved this table from immuneACCESS and kept in-frame rearrangements only. Not all clones are present; in checked studies, unresolved V genes account for under half, and no reason is known for the remainder. The sample table shows approximately 28,000 clones, and approximately 80% are seen once. Approximately 8.3% of the sample is taken by the ten largest. Here the sequenced sample was peripheral blood, taken from a patient treated with radiotherapy plus ipilimumab. The source of these receptors is a human donor with non-small cell lung cancer who had stable disease on radiotherapy plus ipilimumab.

The chain employs TRBV15 and TRBJ1-1; no firm D call. The CDR3 is 15 amino acids. The germline CDR1 and CDR2 sequences are LNHNV and YYDKDF (reference sequence). Between the trimmed V and J ends, which lost 1 base and 1 base, there was a span of 10 bases. CDR3 in DNA: TGTGCCACCAGCAGAGTTGGGTCAGGGAACACTGAAGCTTTCTTT. Residues: CATSRVGSGNTEAFF.

The table lists this clone with a few counts. The rearrangement uses TRBV7-2 and TRBJ2-3; 12 bases are shared with TRBD2. CDR3 size: 17 residues. J gave up 6 bases and V 3 bases, and 10 bases lay outside the gene matches. Germline assignment: CDR1 SGHTA and CDR2 FQGNSA. The CDR3 DNA reads TGTGCCAGCAGCTTCCTACTAGCGGGGGGACGGTCGGATACGCAGTATTTT. Translated: CASSFLLAGGRSDTQYF.

This chain links TRBV28 with TRBJ2-2; 12 bases line up with TRBD2. Looked up from germline, CDR1 is MDHEN and CDR2 is SYDVKM. The CDR3 runs 16 residues. With 7 bases clipped from V and 0 bases from J, the junction kept 3 bases outside the gene matches. The CDR3 spells CASKASGGANTGELFF. The CDR3 nucleotides are TGTGCCAGCAAAGCTAGCGGGGGGGCGAACACCGGGGAGCTGTTTTTT. Using reference TRBV28 and TRBJ2-2 for the parts outside the CDR3, the full variable domain is DVKVTQSSRYLVKRTGEKVFLECVQDMDHENMFWYRQDPGLGLRLIYFSYDVKMKEKGDIPEGYSVSREKKERFSLILESASTNQTSMYLCASKASGGANTGELFFGEGSRLTVL.

The chain has TRBV10-3 and TRBJ2-3; the D gene is possibly TRBD2 (7 bases). Germline V gene sequence: CDR1 ENHRY, CDR2 SYGVKD. Trimming left V 4 bases short and J 2 bases short, with 13 bases between. CDR3 length equals 15 residues. The CDR3 loop reads CAISAGGGATDTQYF. The CDR3 region has the DNA TGTGCCATCAGTGCCGGAGGGGGGGCCACAGATACGCAGTATTTT.